The sequence of this T cell receptor beta chain was determined in a study of T cells in localized non-small cell lung cancer. The germline CDR1 and CDR2 sequences are LGHNT and FRNRAP. Trimming at V came to 6 bases and at J to 3 bases, leaving 5 bases not matched to a gene. The length of the CDR3 is 13 residues. This table comes from immunoSEQ multiplex PCR, and its TCRdb copy is limited to in-frame clones, with some not included. The table lists several thousand clones, 55% of them singletons. This sample comprised lymph node tissue, obtained before any cancer treatment. The rearrangement uses TRBV12-5 and TRBJ2-7; 7 nucleotides agree with TRBD1. This TCR was sampled from a male donor aged 60 or over with stage I squamous cell lung carcinoma. CDR3 residues: CASGRDRSYEQYF. CDR3 nucleotides: TGTGCTAGTGGCCGGGACAGAAGCTACGAGCAGTACTTC.